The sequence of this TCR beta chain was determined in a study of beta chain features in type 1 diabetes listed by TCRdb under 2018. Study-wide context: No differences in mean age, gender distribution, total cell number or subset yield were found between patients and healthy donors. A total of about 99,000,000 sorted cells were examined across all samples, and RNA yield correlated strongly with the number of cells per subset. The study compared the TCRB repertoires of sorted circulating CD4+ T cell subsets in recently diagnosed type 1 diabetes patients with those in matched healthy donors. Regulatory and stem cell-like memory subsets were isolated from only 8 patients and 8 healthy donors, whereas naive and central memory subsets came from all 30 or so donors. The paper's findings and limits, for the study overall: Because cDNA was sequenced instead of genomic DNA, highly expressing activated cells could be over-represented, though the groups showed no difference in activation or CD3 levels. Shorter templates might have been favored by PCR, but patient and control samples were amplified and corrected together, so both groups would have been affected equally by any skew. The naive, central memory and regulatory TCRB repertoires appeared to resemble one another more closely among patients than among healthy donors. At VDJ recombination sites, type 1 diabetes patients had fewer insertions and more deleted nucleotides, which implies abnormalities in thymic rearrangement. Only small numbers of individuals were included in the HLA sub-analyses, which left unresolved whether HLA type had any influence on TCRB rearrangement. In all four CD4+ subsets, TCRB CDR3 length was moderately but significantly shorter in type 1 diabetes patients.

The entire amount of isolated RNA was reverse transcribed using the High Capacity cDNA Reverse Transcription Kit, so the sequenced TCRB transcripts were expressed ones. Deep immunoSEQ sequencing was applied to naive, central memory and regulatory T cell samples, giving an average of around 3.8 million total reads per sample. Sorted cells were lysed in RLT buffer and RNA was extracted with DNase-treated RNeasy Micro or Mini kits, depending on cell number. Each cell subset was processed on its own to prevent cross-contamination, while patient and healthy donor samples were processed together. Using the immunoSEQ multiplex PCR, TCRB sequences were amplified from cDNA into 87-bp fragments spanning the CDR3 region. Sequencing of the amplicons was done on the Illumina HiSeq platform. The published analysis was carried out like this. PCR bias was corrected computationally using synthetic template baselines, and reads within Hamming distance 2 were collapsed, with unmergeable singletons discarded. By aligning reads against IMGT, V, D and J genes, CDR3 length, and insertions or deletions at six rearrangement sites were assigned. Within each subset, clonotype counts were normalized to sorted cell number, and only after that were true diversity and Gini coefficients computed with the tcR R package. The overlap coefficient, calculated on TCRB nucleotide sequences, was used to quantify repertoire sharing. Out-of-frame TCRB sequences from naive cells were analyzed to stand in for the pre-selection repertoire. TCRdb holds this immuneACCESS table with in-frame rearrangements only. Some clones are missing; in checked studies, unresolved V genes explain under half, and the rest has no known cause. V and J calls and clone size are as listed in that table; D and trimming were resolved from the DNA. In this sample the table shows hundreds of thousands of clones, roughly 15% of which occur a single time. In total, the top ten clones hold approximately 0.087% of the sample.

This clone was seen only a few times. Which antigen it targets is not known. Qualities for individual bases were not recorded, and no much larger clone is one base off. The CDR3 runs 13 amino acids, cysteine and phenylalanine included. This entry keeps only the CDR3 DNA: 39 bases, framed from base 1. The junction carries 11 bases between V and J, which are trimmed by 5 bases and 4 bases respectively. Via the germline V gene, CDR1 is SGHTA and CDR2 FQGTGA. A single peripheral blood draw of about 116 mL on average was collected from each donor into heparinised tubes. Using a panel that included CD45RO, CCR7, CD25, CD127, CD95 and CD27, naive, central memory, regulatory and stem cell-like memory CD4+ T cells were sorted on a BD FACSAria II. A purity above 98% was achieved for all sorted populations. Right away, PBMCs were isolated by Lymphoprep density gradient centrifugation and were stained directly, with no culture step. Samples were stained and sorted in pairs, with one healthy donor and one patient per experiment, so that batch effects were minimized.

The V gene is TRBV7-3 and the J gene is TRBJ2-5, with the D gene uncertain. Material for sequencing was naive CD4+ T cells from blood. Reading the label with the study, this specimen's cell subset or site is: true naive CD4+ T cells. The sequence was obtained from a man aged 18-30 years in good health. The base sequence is TGTGCCAGCAGCCCCATGCCGGTAGAGACCCAGTACTTC. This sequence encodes CASSPMPVETQYF.